This T cell receptor (beta chain) was found in a study of cytomegalovirus exposure and HLA in healthy donors. Germline CDR1 and CDR2: SGHRS and YFSETQ. This CDR3 is built from 14 residues. The J segment lost 3 bases and the V segment lost 1 base, leaving 3 bases of the junction unmatched. Donors likely had unrecorded immune exposures despite being nominally healthy when sampled. About this clone: The antigen is undetermined.

The PCR ran on 60 Vbeta and 13 Jbeta primers. The table came from immunoSEQ multiplex PCR; TCRdb's copy has only in-frame clones and leaves some out. The table lists about 140,000 clones, roughly 80% of them singletons. Study results and caveats: In a later analysis, HLA-associated TCR beta chains were more clonally expanded than equally common others.

This clonotype was obtained from a male donor in good health and CMV-seronegative. The sequenced sample was PBMCs. This chain joins TRBV5-1 and TRBJ2-5; 7 positions match TRBD2. The CDR3 sequence: CASSLYGGKETQYF. For the CDR3, the DNA is TGCGCCAGCAGCTTGTACGGGGGGAAAGAGACCCAGTACTTC.